Listed below are T cell receptor beta chains from one sample, sequenced in a study of T cells expressing NK-cell markers. TCRdb reprocessed the 5' RACE reads and keeps a single row for each CDR3 protein, giving no DNA. The sample includes 350,000 to 450,000 distinct CDR3 sequences. Sequenced: blood T cells: a sorted CD56 or NKG2C T cell subset, CD4+ or CD8+ T cells, or bulk PBMC T cells (not recorded which). These receptors all stem from a man aged 18-75 years in good health. Both conserved end residues are part of each CDR3.

TRBV7-2	TRBJ2-1	CASSLVQGAVSSEQFF
TRBV3-1	TRBJ2-6	CASSPRHRLTGANVLTF
TRBV28	TRBJ2-7	CASSLQQGSFHEQYF
TRBV6-5	TRBJ2-1	CASIWGQVNNEQFF
TRBV6-1	TRBJ2-7	CASSKGQGSYEQYF
TRBV20-1	TRBJ1-1	CSARGARGGGTEAFF
TRBV2	TRBJ2-3	CASSDWGGMDTQYF
TRBV12-3/TRBV12-4	TRBJ1-3	CASRNDRGLNTIYF
TRBV7-2	TRBJ2-1	CASSLGLAGGQYEQFF
TRBV16	TRBJ1-2	CASSQSQQNGYTF
TRBV4-1	TRBJ2-1	CASSHHSGGASIEQFF
TRBV27	TRBJ1-2	CASCREAGYYGYTF
TRBV12-5	TRBJ2-7	CASGTGDGGHPYEQYF
TRBV20-1	TRBJ2-1	CSAQDRSYNEQFF
TRBV6-1	TRBJ1-2	CASTQIDRDYGYTF
TRBV11-2	TRBJ2-7	CASSLGGTGGGEQYF
TRBV20-1	TRBJ2-7	CSADRTAGFYEQYF
TRBV4-2	TRBJ2-7	CASSQVTGGRNEQYF
TRBV5-1	TRBJ2-1	CASSGQGNYNEQFF
TRBV3-1	TRBJ1-1	CASSQVGKMNTEAFF
TRBV14	TRBJ1-2	CASSPSIRTGSGYTF
TRBV28	TRBJ1-5	CASKPSTDHSNQPQHF
TRBV7-3	TRBJ2-1	CASSPLLAGRNEQFF
TRBV3-1	TRBJ2-7	CASSQMSNNYEQYF
TRBV6-2/TRBV6-3	TRBJ2-7	CASSLGTAYEQYF
TRBV5-1	TRBJ2-5	CASSSGTRLLQSQETQYF
TRBV28	TRBJ2-2	CASNTGALAGVIHTGELFF
TRBV2	TRBJ2-3	CASSILTGYTDTQYF
TRBV5-1	TRBJ1-4	CASSPGTGTSVGEKLFF
TRBV20-1	TRBJ1-1	CSATTSDRANTEAFF
TRBV5-1	TRBJ1-3	CASSLDRELPGNTIYF
TRBV3-1	TRBJ2-1	CASSQTLNPYNEQFF
TRBV6-5	TRBJ1-2	CASSYETFPYGYTF
TRBV5-1	TRBJ2-5	CASSKGGLKEETQYF
TRBV6-2/TRBV6-3	TRBJ2-7	CASSDRLAGVYEQYF
TRBV6-2/TRBV6-3	TRBJ2-7	CASTPRTGKKTYEQYF
TRBV6-5	TRBJ2-6	CASSYSASSGANVLTF
TRBV28	TRBJ2-5	CASSLLTAGKETQYF
TRBV3-1	TRBJ2-1	CASSYRGGFFDEQFF
TRBV2	TRBJ2-5	CASSEALRQYF
TRBV5-5	TRBJ2-6	CASSLVGGKLSGANVLTF
TRBV6-5	TRBJ2-5	CASSYSKGEETQYF
TRBV7-2	TRBJ1-1	CASSVHSGPSEAFF
TRBV5-1	TRBJ2-7	CASTPIGGPTTYEQYF
TRBV9	TRBJ1-5	CASSVEAGQAINQPQHF
TRBV6-5	TRBJ1-2	CASSYDRNLGGYTF
TRBV6-4	TRBJ2-3	CASSAGGPSTDTQYF
TRBV7-8	TRBJ2-1	CASSRRRDRGRHNEQFF
TRBV11-2	TRBJ2-6	CASGLADSGANVLTF
TRBV5-5	TRBJ2-7	CASSQSRYEQYF
TRBV12-3/TRBV12-4	TRBJ1-2	CASSLRQAYYGYTF
TRBV28	TRBJ2-7	CASSSTSGPPYEQYF
TRBV6-5	TRBJ1-6	CASSYITTRKNSPLHF
TRBV20-1	TRBJ1-5	CSATATGFMAQHF